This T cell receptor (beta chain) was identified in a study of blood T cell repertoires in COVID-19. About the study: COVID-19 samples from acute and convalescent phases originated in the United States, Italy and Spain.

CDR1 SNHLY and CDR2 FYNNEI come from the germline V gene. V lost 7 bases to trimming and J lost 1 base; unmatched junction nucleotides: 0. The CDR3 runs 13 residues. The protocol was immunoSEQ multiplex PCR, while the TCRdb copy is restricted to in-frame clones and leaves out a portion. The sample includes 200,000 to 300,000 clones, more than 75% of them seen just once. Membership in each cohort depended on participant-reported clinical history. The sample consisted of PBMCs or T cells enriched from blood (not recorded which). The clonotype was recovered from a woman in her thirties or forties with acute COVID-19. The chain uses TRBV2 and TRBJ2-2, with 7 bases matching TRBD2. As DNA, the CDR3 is TGTGCCAGCACGGGGGGGAACACCGGGGAGCTGTTTTTT. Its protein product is CASTGGNTGELFF.